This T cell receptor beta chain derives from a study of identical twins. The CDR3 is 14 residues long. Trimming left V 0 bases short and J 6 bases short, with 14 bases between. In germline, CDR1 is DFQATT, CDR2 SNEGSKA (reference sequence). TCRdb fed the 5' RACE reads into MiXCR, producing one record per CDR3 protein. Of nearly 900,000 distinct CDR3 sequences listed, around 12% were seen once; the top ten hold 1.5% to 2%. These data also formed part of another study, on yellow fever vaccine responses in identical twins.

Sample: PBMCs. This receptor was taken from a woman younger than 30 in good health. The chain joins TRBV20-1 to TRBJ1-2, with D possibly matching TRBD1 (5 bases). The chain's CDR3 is CSARDLGGLNGYTF. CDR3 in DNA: TGCAGTGCTAGAGATCTGGGGGGATTGAATGGCTACACCTTC.